A single TCR beta chain is shown here with its context. The record originates from a study of cytomegalovirus exposure and HLA in healthy donors. TCRdb's table, derived via immunoSEQ multiplex PCR, lists solely in-frame clones and lacks some. The sample holds over 110,000 clones; more than 85% are singletons and the top ten take just over 8.5%. The germline gives CDR1 SGHNT, CDR2 YENEEA. Trimming cost V 0 bases and J 5 bases, with 13 bases left between them. This CDR3 spans 15 amino acids. This receptor was identified in a man younger than 35 in good health and CMV-seropositive. The sequencing input was PBMCs. This chain links TRBV11-3 with TRBJ1-2; possible D gene TRBD1, 6 bases. The CDR3 sequence: CASSLEGQGQYGYTF. The CDR3 coding sequence is TGTGCCAGCAGCTTAGAGGGCCAGGGGCAATATGGCTACACCTTC.